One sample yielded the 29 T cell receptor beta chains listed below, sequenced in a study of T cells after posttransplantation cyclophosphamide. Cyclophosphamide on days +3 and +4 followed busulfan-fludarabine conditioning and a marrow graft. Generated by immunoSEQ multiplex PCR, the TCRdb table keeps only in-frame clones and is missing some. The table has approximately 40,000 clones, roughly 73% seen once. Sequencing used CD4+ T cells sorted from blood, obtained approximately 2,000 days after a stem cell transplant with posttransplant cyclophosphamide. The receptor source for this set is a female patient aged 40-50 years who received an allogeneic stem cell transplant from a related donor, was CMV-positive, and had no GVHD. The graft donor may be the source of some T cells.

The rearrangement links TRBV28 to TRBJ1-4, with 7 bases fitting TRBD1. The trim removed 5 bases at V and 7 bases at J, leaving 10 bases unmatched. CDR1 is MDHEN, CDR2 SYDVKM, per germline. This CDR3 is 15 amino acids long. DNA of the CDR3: TGTGCCAGCAGTGCCTTACAGGGGACGGGTGAAAAACTGTTTTTT. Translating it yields CASSALQGTGEKLFF.

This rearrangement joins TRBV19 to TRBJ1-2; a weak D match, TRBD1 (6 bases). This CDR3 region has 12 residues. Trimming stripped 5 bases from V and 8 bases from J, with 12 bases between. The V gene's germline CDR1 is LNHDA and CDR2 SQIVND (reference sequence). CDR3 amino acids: CASSARTDGYTF. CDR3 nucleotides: TGTGCCAGTAGTGCCCGGACAGACGGCTACACCTTC.

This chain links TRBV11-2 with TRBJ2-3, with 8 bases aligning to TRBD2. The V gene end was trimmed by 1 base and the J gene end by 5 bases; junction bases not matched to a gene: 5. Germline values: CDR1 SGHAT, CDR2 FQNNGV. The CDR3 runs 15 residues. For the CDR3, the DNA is TGTGCCAGCAGCTTAGCGGGCGGGGGGAGAGATACGCAGTATTTT. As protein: CASSLAGGGRDTQYF.

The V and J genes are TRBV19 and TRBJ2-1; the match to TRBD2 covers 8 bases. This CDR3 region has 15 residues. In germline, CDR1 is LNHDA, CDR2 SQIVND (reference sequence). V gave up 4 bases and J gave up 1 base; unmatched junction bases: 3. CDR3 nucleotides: TGTGCCAGTAGTACGACTAGCGTTTCCTACAATGAGCAGTTCTTC. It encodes CASSTTSVSYNEQFF.

CDR3 residues: CASSELSRVSGANVLTF. CDR3 coding DNA: TGCGCCAGCAGTGAGCTTTCCAGGGTATCCGGGGCCAACGTCCTGACTTTC. The V gene is TRBV10-1, the J gene TRBJ2-6, with D possibly being TRBD1 (5 bases). Looked up from germline, CDR1 is WNHNN and CDR2 is SYGVQD (reference sequence). V gave up 2 bases and J gave up 4 bases, with 15 bases separating them. The CDR3 is made up of 17 amino acids.

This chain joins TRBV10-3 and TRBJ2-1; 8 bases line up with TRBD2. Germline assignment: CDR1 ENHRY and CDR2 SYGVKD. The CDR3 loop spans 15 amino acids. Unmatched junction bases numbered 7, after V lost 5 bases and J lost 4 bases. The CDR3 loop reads CAISRSAGGYNEQFF. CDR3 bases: TGTGCCATCAGTAGGTCGGCGGGGGGTTACAATGAGCAGTTCTTC.

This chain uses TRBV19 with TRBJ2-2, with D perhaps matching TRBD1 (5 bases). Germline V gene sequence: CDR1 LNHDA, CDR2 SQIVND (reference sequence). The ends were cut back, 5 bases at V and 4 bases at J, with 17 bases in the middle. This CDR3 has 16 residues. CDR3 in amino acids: CASSALQGRGTGELFF. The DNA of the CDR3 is TGTGCCAGTAGTGCACTCCAGGGTAGGGGCACCGGGGAGCTGTTTTTT.

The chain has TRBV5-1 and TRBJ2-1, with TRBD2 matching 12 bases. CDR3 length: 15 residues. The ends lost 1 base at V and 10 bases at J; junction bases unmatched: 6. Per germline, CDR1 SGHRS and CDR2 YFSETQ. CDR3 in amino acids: CASSLTSGGSNEQFF. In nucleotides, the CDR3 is TGCGCCAGCAGCTTGACTAGCGGGGGGTCAAACGAGCAGTTCTTC.

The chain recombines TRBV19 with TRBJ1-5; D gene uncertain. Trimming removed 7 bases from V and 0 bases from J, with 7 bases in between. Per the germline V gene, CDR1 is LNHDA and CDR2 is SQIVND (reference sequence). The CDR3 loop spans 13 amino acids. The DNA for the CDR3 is TGTGCCAGTACCTCCTATAGCAATCAGCCCCAGCATTTT. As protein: CASTSYSNQPQHF.

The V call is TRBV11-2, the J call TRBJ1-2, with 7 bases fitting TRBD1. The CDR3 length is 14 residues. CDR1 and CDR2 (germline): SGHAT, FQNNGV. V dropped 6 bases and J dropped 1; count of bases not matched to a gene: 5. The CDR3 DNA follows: TGTGCCAGCAGTCCGGACAGGATTAACTATGGCTACACCTTC. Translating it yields CASSPDRINYGYTF.

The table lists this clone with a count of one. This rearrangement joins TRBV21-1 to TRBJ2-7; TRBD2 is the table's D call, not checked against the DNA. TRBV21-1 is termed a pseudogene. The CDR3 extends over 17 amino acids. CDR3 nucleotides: TGTGCCAGCAGCAAAGCCCAACTATCTAGCGACTTCTACGAGCAGTACTTC. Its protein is CASSKAQLSSDFYEQYF.

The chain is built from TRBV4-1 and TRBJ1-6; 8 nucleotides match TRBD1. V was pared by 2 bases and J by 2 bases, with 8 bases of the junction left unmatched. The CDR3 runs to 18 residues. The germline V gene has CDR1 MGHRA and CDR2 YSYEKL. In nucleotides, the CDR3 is TGCGCCAGCAGCCAACTTTGGGACAGGCCGACCTATAATTCACCCCTCCACTTT. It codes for CASSQLWDRPTYNSPLHF.

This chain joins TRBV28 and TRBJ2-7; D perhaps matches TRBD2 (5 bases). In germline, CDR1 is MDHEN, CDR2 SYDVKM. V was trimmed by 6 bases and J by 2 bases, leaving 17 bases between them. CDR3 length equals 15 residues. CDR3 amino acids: CASSALGAVTYEQYF. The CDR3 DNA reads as TGTGCCAGCAGCGCCCTGGGAGCGGTTACCTACGAGCAGTACTTC.

CDR3 nucleotide sequence: TGTGCCAGCAGTTCGTACAGGGTAGGTCAGCCCCAGCATTTT. Encoded protein: CASSSYRVGQPQHF. The J gene is TRBJ1-5, the V gene TRBV27, with a tentative D call TRBD1 (6 bases). The CDR3 length is 14 residues. V shed 4 bases and J shed 6 bases, with 13 bases lying between them. CDR1 is MNHEY, CDR2 SMNVEV, per germline (reference sequence).

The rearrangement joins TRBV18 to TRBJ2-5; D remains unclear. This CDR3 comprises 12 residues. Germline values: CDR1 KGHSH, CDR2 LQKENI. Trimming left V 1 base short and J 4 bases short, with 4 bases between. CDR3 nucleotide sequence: TGTGCCAGCTCACCACTCGGAGAGACCCAGTACTTC. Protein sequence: CASSPLGETQYF.

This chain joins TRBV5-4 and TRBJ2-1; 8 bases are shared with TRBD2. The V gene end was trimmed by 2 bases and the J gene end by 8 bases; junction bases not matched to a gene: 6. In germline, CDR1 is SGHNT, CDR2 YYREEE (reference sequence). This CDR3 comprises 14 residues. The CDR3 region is CASSLGLAPDEQFF. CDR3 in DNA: TGTGCCAGCAGCTTAGGACTAGCCCCCGATGAGCAGTTCTTC. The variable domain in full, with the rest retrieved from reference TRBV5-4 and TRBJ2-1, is ETGVTQSPTHLIKTRGQQVTLRCSSQSGHNTVSWYQQALGQGPQFIFQYYREEENGRGNFPPRFSGLQFPNYSSELNVNALELDDSALYLCASSLGLAPDEQFFGPGTRLTVL.

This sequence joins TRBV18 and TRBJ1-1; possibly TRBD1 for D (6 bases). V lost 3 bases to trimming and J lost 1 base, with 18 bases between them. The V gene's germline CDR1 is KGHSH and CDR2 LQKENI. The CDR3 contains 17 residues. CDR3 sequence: CASSPLYAGTTNTEAFF. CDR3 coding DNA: TGTGCCAGCTCACCCCTTTATGCCGGGACAACGAACACTGAAGCTTTCTTT.

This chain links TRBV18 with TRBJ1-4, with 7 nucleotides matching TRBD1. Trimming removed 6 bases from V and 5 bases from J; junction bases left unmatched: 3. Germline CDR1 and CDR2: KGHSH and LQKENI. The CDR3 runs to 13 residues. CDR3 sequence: CASSPTGNEKLFF. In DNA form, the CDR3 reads TGTGCCAGCTCGCCGACAGGGAATGAAAAACTGTTTTTT.

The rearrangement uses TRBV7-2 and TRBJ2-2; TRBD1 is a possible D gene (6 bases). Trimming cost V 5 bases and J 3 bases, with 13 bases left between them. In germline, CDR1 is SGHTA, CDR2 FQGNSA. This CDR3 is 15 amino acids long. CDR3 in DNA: TGTGCCAGCAGCCCTAGGACAGTTGACACCGGGGAGCTGTTTTTT. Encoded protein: CASSPRTVDTGELFF.

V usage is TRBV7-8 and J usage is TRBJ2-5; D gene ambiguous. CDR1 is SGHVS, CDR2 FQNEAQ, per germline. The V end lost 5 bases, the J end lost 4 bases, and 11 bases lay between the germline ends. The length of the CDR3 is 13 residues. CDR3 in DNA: TGTGCCAGCAGCCGGTCCCCCGCAGAGACCCAGTACTTC. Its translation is CASSRSPAETQYF.

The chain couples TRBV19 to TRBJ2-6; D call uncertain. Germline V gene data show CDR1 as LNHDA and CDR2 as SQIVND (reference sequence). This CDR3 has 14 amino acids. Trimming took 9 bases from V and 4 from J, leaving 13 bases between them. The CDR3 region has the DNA TGTGCCAGCCTTTTGAGGTCCGGGGCCAACGTCCTGACTTTC. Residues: CASLLRSGANVLTF. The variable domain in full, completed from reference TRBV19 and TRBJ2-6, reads DGGITQSPKYLFRKEGQNVTLSCEQNLNHDAMYWYRQDPGQGLRLIYYSQIVNDFQKGDIAEGYSVSREKKESFPLTVTSAQKNPTAFYLCASLLRSGANVLTFGAGSRLTVL.

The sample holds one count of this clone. The CDR3 DNA is TGTGCCAGCAGCTCCACTAGCAAAAGCTCCTACGAGCAGTACTTC. This translates into CASSSTSKSSYEQYF. V is TRBV7-2 and J is TRBJ2-7; TRBD2 is a possible D gene (6 bases). V was clipped by 4 bases and J by 0 bases, with 13 bases between them. CDR3 length equals 15 residues. Germline CDR1 is SGHTA and CDR2 is FQGNSA. The entire variable domain, with the rest obtained from reference TRBV7-2 and TRBJ2-7, is as follows: GAGVSQSPSNKVTEKGKDVELRCDPISGHTALYWYRQSLGQGLEFLIYFQGNSAPDKSGLPSDRFSAERTGGSVSTLTIQRTQQEDSAVYLCASSSTSKSSYEQYFGPGTRLTVT.

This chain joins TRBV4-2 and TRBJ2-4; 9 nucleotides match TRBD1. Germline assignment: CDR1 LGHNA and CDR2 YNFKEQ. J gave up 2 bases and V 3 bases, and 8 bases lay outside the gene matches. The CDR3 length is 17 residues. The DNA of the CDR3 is TGTGCCAGCAGCCAGAATGACAGGGGGATCACCAAAAACATTCAGTACTTC. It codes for CASSQNDRGITKNIQYF.

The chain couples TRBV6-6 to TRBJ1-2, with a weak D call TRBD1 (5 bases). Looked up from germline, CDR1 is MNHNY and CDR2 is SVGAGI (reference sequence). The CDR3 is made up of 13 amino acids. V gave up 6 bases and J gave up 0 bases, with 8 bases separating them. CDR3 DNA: TGTGCCAGCAGGGACACTGCTAACTATGGCTACACCTTC. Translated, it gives CASRDTANYGYTF.

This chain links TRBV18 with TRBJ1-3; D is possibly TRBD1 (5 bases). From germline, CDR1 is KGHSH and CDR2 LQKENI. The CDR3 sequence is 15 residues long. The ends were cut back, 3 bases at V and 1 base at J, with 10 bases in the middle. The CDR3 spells CASSPIHRSGNTIYF. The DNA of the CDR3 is TGTGCCAGCTCACCGATTCACAGGTCTGGAAACACCATATATTTT.

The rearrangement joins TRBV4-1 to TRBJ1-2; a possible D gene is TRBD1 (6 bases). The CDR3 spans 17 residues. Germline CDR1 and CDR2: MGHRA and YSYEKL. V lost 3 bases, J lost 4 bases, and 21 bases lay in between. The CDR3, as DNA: TGCGCCAGCAGCCAGGATCTCCAGGGGCTAGGAGTCTATGGCTACACCTTC. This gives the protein CASSQDLQGLGVYGYTF.

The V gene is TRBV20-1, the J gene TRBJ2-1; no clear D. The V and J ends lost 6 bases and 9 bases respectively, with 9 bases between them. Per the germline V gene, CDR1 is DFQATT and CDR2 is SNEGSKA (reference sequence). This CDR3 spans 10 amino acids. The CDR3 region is CSASRVEQFF. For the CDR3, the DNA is TGCAGTGCGTCTAGAGTTGAGCAGTTCTTC.

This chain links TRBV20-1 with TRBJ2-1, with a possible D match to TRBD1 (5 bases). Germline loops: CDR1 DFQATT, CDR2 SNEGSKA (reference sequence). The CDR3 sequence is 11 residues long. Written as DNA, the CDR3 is TGCAGAGGGGACTCCTACAATGAGCAGTTCTTC. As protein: CRGDSYNEQFF.

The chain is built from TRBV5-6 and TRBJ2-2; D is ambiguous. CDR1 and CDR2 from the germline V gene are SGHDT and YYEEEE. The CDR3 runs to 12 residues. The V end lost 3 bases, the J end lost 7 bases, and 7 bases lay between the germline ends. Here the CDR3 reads CASSSSGGELFF. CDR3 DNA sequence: TGTGCCAGCAGCTCCAGTGGCGGGGAGCTGTTTTTT.